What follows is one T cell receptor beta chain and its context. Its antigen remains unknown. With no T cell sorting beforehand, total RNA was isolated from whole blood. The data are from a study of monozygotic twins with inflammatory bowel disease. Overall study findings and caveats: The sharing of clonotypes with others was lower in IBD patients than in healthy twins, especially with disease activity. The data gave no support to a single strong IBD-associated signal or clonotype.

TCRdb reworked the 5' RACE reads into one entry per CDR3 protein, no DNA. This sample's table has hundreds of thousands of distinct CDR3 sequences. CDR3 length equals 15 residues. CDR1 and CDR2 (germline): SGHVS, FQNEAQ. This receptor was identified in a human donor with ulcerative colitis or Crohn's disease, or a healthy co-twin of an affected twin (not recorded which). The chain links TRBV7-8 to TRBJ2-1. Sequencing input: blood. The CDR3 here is CTSSLGPQLYNEQFF.